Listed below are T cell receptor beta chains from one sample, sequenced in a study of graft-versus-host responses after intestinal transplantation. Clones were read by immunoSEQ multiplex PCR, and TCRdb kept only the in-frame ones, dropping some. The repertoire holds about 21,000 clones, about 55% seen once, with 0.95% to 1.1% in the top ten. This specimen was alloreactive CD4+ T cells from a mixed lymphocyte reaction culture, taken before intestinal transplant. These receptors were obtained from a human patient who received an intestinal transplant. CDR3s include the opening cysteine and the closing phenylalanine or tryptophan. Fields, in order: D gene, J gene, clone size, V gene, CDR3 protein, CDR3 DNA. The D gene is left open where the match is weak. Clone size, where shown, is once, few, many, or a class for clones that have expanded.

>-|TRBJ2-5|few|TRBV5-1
CASSLDAGVKTQYF
TGCGCCAGCAGCTTGGATGCAGGGGTTAAGACCCAGTACTTC
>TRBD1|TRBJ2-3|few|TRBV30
CAWSNGTARRDTQYF
TGTGCCTGGAGTAATGGGACAGCGAGGAGAGATACGCAGTATTTT
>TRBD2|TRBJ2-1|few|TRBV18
CASSLLAGASYNEQFF
TGTGCCAGCTCACTATTAGCGGGAGCAAGCTACAATGAGCAGTTCTTC
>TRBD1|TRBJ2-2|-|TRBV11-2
CASSFWTGDTGELFF
TGTGCCAGCAGCTTTTGGACAGGGGACACCGGGGAGCTGTTTTTT
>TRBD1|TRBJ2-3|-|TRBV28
CASSLRTGSTDTQYF
TGTGCCAGCAGTTTGCGGACAGGATCGACAGATACGCAGTATTTT
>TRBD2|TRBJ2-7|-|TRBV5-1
CASSLSGAGVGQYF
TGCGCCAGCAGCCTCTCCGGGGCGGGAGTTGGGCAGTACTTC
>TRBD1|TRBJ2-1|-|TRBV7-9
CASSLSGTGYNEQFF
TGTGCCAGCAGCCTATCCGGGACAGGGTACAATGAGCAGTTCTTC
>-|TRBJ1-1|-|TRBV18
CASSPREGSTEAFF
TGTGCCAGCTCACCAAGGGAGGGGAGCACTGAAGCTTTCTTT
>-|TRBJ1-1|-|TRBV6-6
CASSYSPGPYEAFF
TGTGCCAGCAGTTACTCTCCAGGCCCATATGAAGCTTTCTTT
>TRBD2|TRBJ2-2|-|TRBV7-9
CASSLLAGVRAGELFF
TGTGCCAGCAGCTTACTGGCGGGAGTTCGTGCCGGGGAGCTGTTTTTT
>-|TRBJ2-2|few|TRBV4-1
CASSQDRDILTGELFF
TGCGCCAGCAGCCAAGACCGGGACATCCTAACCGGGGAGCTGTTTTTT
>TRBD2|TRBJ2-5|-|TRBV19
CASSTLGLAGETQYF
TGTGCCAGTAGTACCCTGGGACTAGCGGGAGAGACCCAGTACTTC
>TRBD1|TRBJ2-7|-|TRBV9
CASSVGQGNSYEQYF
TGTGCCAGCAGCGTAGGACAGGGGAACTCCTACGAGCAGTACTTC
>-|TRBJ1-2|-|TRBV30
CAWSPLGGQGTF
TGTGCCTGGAGCCCCCTTGGGGGCCAGGGGACCTTC
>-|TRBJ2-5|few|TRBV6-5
CASRRQGGQETQYF
TGTGCCAGCAGGCGGCAGGGAGGACAAGAGACCCAGTACTTC
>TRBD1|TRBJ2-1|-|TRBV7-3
CASSLVARGQEGEQFF
TGTGCCAGCAGCTTGGTGGCCAGGGGGCAGGAGGGTGAGCAGTTCTTC
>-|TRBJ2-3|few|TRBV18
CASSPLQGTSTDTQYF
TGTGCCAGCTCACCACTCCAGGGGACGAGCACAGATACGCAGTATTTT
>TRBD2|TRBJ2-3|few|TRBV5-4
CASSRGTSGRDTQYF
TGTGCCAGCAGCCGGGGGACTAGCGGGAGAGATACGCAGTATTTT
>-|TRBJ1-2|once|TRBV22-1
CPGSYHRKRERTYGYTF
TGTCCTGGGAGTTATCATAGAAAGCGAGAAAGAACCTATGGCTACACCTTC
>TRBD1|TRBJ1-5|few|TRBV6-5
CASSWTGGNQPQHF
TGTGCCAGCAGTTGGACAGGGGGGAATCAGCCCCAGCATTTT
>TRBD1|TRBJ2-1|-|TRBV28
CASSLWGTGSSYNEQFF
TGTGCCAGCAGTTTATGGGGGACAGGGAGCTCCTACAATGAGCAGTTCTTC
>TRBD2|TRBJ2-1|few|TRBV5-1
CASSLAGGLYNEQFF
TGCGCCAGCAGCTTAGCGGGAGGCCTATACAATGAGCAGTTCTTC
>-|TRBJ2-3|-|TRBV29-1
CSVEGGADTQYF
TGCAGCGTTGAAGGCGGAGCAGATACGCAGTATTTT
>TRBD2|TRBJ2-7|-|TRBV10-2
CASRELAGNPYEQYF
TGCGCCAGCAGGGAACTAGCGGGGAACCCTTACGAGCAGTACTTC
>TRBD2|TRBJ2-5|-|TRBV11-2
CASSLGAAGGMETQYF
TGTGCCAGCAGCTTAGGCGCGGCGGGGGGTATGGAGACCCAGTACTTC
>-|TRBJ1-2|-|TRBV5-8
CASSFSRNPNYGYTF
TGTGCCAGCAGCTTTTCCAGGAACCCTAACTATGGCTACACCTTC
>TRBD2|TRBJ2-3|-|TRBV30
CAWSVSGGAIGTDTQYF
TGTGCCTGGAGTGTAAGCGGGGGGGCAATTGGCACAGATACGCAGTATTTT
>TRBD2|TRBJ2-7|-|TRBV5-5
CASSFRRGGSSYEQYF
TGTGCCAGCAGCTTTCGGCGGGGGGGGAGCTCCTACGAGCAGTACTTC
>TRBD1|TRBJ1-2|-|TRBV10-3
CAISGTGGGGYTF
TGTGCCATCAGCGGGACAGGGGGCGGTGGCTACACCTTC
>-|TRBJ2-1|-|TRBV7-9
CASSFIEGFPIPEQFF
TGTGCCAGCAGCTTCATCGAGGGCTTTCCAATTCCGGAGCAGTTCTTC
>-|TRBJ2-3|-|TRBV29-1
CSVEIVPDTQYF
TGCAGCGTTGAGATAGTCCCAGATACGCAGTATTTT
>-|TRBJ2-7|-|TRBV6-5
CASSYSGSAYEQYF
TGTGCCAGCAGTTACTCTGGGAGCGCCTACGAGCAGTACTTC
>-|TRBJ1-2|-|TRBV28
CASSFPRFTRGYTF
TGTGCCAGCAGTTTCCCCCGTTTCACTAGGGGCTACACCTTC
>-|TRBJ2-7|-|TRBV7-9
CASSTRGEEQYF
TGTGCCAGCAGCACCCGAGGAGAGGAGCAGTACTTC
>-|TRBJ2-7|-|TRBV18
CASSRGTSYEQYF
TGTGCCAGCTCTAGGGGGACCTCCTACGAGCAGTACTTC
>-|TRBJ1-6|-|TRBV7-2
CASSLGLLENSPLHF
TGTGCCAGCAGCTTAGGCCTTCTGGAGAATTCACCCCTCCACTTT
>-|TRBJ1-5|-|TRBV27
CASSLSSIGRQPQHF
TGTGCCAGCAGTTTATCGTCGATAGGGAGGCAGCCCCAGCATTTT
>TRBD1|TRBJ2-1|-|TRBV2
CASSPDRGSYNEQFF
TGTGCCAGCAGTCCCGACAGGGGCTCCTACAATGAGCAGTTCTTC
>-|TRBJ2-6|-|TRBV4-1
CASSPQGAPAANVLTF
TGCGCCAGCAGCCCCCAAGGGGCTCCGGCGGCCAACGTCCTGACTTTC
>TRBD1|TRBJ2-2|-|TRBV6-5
CASSYRGRTGELFF
TGTGCCAGCAGTTACAGGGGGCGCACCGGGGAGCTGTTTTTT
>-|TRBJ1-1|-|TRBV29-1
CSVEVAGLDTEAFF
TGCAGCGTTGAAGTCGCAGGGTTGGACACTGAAGCTTTCTTT
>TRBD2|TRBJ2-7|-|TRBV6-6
CASSLPGIAGIYEQYF
TGTGCCAGCAGCCTACCCGGGATAGCGGGTATCTACGAGCAGTACTTC
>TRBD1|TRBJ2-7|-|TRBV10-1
CASSPRRDRPTYEQYF
TGCGCCAGCAGCCCCAGGAGGGACAGGCCCACCTACGAGCAGTACTTC
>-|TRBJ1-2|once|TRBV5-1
CASSLTVPYGYTF
TGCGCCAGCAGCCTCACAGTTCCTTATGGCTACACCTTC
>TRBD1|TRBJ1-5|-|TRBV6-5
CASSMTGRHNQPQHF
TGTGCCAGCAGTATGACAGGGAGGCACAATCAGCCCCAGCATTTT
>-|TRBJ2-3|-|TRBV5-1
CASSLLGGDTQYF
TGCGCCAGCAGCTTGTTGGGGGGAGATACGCAGTATTTT
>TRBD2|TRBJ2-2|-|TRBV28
CASRPGLADLNTGELFF
TGTGCCAGCAGGCCGGGACTAGCGGACTTGAACACCGGGGAGCTGTTTTTT
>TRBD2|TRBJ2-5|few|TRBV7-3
CASSLKTRLAGVQETQYF
TGTGCCAGCAGCTTAAAGACTCGACTAGCGGGAGTCCAAGAGACCCAGTACTTC
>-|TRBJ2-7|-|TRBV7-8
CASSLRTGTYYEQYF
TGTGCCAGCAGCTTAAGGACCGGGACATACTACGAGCAGTACTTC